A few counts support the clone carrying this T cell receptor beta chain. Antigen specificity is unknown. The source of the sample is a study of T cells after yellow fever vaccination. Study-level points and caveats: On re-exposure, the response was weaker but peaked faster, at day 5 versus 15.

In TCRdb, the 5' RACE reads were re-called with MiXCR into one record per CDR3 protein. The data contain about 320,000 distinct CDR3 sequences, around 6.8% of them singletons. J gave up 0 bases and V 6 bases, and 10 bases lay outside the gene matches. The CDR3 consists of 17 residues. The clonotype originates from a man aged 18 to 30 who received the YFV17D yellow fever vaccine. The chain combines TRBV12-3 or TRBV12-4 with TRBJ2-3; 9 bases align to TRBD2. The sample was PBMCs, taken around 45 days after the first yellow fever vaccination. CDR3: CASSPGGRGGSTDTQYF. CDR3 in DNA: TGTGCCAGCAGCCCAGGGGGGCGGGGGGGTAGCACAGATACGCAGTATTTT.